These 15 T cell receptor beta chains were all obtained from the same sample, sequenced in a study of blood T cell repertoires in COVID-19. The protocol was immunoSEQ multiplex PCR, while the TCRdb copy is restricted to in-frame clones and leaves out a portion. The sample has around 170,000 clones, over 80% seen once. Sequencing was carried out using peripheral blood. These receptor sequences come from a woman in her thirties or forties with acute or convalescent COVID-19.

This clone is a singleton in its sample. This rearrangement joins TRBV3-1 (or the pseudogene TRBV3-2) to TRBJ1-2; the match to TRBD1 covers 7 bases. V was clipped by 1 base and J by 4 bases; unmatched bases: 6. CDR3 length: 15 residues. In germline, CDR1 is LGHDT, CDR2 YNNKEL (reference sequence). The CDR3 DNA reads TGTGCCAGCAGCCAAGTGACAGGGTCGGGCTATGGCTACACCTTC. It translates to CASSQVTGSGYGYTF.

CDR3 amino acids: CASRRWGQATDTQYF. CDR3 DNA sequence: TGTGCCAGCCGGCGATGGGGACAGGCCACAGATACGCAGTATTTT. V usage is TRBV19 and J usage is TRBJ2-3; the match to TRBD1 covers 8 bases. Germline lookup yields CDR1 LNHDA and CDR2 SQIVND (reference sequence). There are 15 residues in the CDR3. Trimming at V came to 9 bases and at J to 2 bases, leaving 10 bases not matched to a gene.

The rearrangement uses TRBV29-1 and TRBJ1-4; D may be TRBD1 (6 bases). Trimming pared 6 bases from V and 10 bases from J, leaving 21 bases between. The CDR3 has 14 amino acids. Germline V gives CDR1 SQVTM, CDR2 ANQGSEA. CDR3 sequence reads: CSVEDRTELGKLFF. For the CDR3, the DNA is TGCAGCGTGGAGGATCGGACAGAACTCGGAAAACTGTTTTTT.

The rearrangement uses TRBV5-5 and TRBJ2-5; the match to TRBD1 covers 7 bases. Germline-derived CDR1 and CDR2 are SGHKS and YYEKEE (reference sequence). This CDR3 is built from 14 residues. With V trimmed by 6 bases and J by 1 base, 6 bases remained unmatched. The CDR3 DNA is TGTGCCAGCACGGAAGGGACAGTCCAAGAGACCCAGTACTTC. The encoded protein is CASTEGTVQETQYF.

The V gene is TRBV27, the J gene TRBJ1-1; no definite D call. V gave up 7 bases and J gave up 1 base, with 13 bases separating them. The CDR3 runs 14 residues. The germline CDR1 and CDR2 sequences are MNHEY and SMNVEV (reference sequence). The CDR3: CASNRYRANTEAFF. The CDR3 DNA is TGTGCCAGCAACAGATACCGAGCGAACACTGAAGCTTTCTTT.

The CDR3, as DNA: TGTGCCTGGGCTCAGGGGGCTCGGACTGAAGCTTTCTTT. Translating it yields CAWAQGARTEAFF. The chain joins TRBV30 to TRBJ1-1; 8 positions agree with TRBD1. The length of the CDR3 is 13 residues. Trimming at V came to 5 bases and at J to 5 bases, leaving 7 bases not matched to a gene. From germline, CDR1 is GTSNPN and CDR2 SVGIG (reference sequence).

V and J are TRBV30 and TRBJ1-5, with D possibly being TRBD1 (5 bases). Trimming removed 0 bases at V and 6 bases at J, with 9 bases between. Germline-derived CDR1 and CDR2 are GTSNPN and SVGIG (reference sequence). The CDR3 consists of 13 residues. The CDR3 nucleotides are TGTGCCTGGAGTGTACGGGGGATTCAGCCCCAGCATTTT. Translation gives CAWSVRGIQPQHF.

V gene TRBV6-1 combines with J gene TRBJ2-6, with D possibly being TRBD1 (5 bases). Germline lookup yields CDR1 MNHNS and CDR2 SASEGT. CDR3 size: 15 residues. Deletions cut 2 bases from V and 0 bases from J, with 5 bases between. As DNA, the CDR3 is TGTGCCAGCAGTGAAAGGGGCTCTGGGGCCAACGTCCTGACTTTC. It translates to CASSERGSGANVLTF.

This sequence joins TRBV7-9 and TRBJ2-1, with a possible D match to TRBD2 (6 bases). The CDR3 contains 14 residues. Germline loops: CDR1 SEHNR, CDR2 FQNEAQ (reference sequence). V dropped 8 bases and J dropped 9 bases, with 20 bases sitting between them. CDR3: CASSKKGGKVEQFF. The CDR3 nucleotides read TGTGCCAGCTCCAAAAAGGGCGGGAAGGTTGAGCAGTTCTTC.

This rearrangement joins TRBV2 to TRBJ1-5, with 11 bases that match TRBD1. V was pared by 5 bases and J by 6 bases, with 6 bases of the junction left unmatched. This CDR3 comprises 15 residues. In germline, CDR1 is SNHLY, CDR2 FYNNEI. Written as DNA, the CDR3 is TGTGCCAGCAGTTCCGCCGGGACAGGGGGTCAGCCCCAGCATTTT. Its translation: CASSSAGTGGQPQHF.

The V gene is TRBV14, the J gene TRBJ2-1; 12 nucleotides agree with TRBD2. Unmatched junction bases numbered 9, after V lost 0 bases and J lost 9 bases. The germline CDR1 and CDR2 sequences are SGHDN and FVKESK. This CDR3 comprises 17 residues. The CDR3 sequence: CASSQDFRLAGDSEQFF. The CDR3, as DNA: TGTGCCAGCAGCCAAGATTTTCGACTAGCGGGAGACTCTGAGCAGTTCTTC.

This clone was observed a handful of times. The chain recombines TRBV7-9 with TRBJ2-7; 9 nucleotides agree with TRBD1. Looked up from germline, CDR1 is SEHNR and CDR2 is FQNEAQ (reference sequence). V was pared by 3 bases and J by 6 bases, with 3 bases of the junction left unmatched. The CDR3 spans 13 residues. CDR3 in DNA: TGTGCCAGCAGCTTTTCGGGACAGGGCGAGCAGTACTTC. Its translation is CASSFSGQGEQYF.

This clone was observed a single time. The rearrangement joins TRBV28 to TRBJ1-4; 7 bases match TRBD1. J gave up 8 bases and V 5 bases, and 5 bases lay outside the gene matches. The CDR3 consists of 13 residues. The germline V gene encodes CDR1 MDHEN and CDR2 SYDVKM. The CDR3 region is CASSQGVREKLFF. The CDR3 region has the DNA TGTGCCAGCAGTCAGGGGGTTCGCGAAAAACTGTTTTTT.

The chain combines TRBV4-1 with TRBJ2-1; TRBD2 aligns across 12 bases. Looked up from germline, CDR1 is MGHRA and CDR2 is YSYEKL. This CDR3 is 14 amino acids long. The V segment lost 8 bases and the J segment 10 bases; nucleotides outside the gene matches: 9. The CDR3 is CASGTSGRLEEQFF. In DNA form, the CDR3 reads TGCGCCAGCGGAACTAGCGGGAGGTTAGAGGAGCAGTTCTTC.

This chain uses TRBV7-9 with TRBJ2-7, with TRBD2 as a possible D gene (5 bases). Germline lookup yields CDR1 SEHNR and CDR2 FQNEAQ (reference sequence). The ends were cut back, 5 bases at V and 5 bases at J, with 13 bases in the middle. The CDR3 sequence is 13 residues long. CDR3 residues: CASSISLSDEQYF. CDR3 nucleotides: TGTGCCAGCAGCATTTCCCTTAGCGACGAGCAGTACTTC.